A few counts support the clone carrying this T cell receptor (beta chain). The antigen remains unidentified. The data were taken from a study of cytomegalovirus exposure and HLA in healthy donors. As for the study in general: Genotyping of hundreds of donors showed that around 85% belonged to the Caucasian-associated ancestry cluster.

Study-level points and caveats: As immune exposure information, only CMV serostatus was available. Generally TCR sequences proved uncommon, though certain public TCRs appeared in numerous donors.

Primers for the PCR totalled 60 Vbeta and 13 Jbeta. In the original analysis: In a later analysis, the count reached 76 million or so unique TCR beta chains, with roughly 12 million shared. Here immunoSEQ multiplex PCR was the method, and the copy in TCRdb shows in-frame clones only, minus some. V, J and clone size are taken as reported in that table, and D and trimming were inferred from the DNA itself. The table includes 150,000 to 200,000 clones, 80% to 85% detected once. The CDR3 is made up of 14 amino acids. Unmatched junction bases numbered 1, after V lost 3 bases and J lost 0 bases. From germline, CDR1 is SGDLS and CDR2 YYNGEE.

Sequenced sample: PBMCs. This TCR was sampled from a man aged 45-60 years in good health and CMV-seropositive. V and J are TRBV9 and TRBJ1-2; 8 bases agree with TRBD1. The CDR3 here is CASSGTGSNYGYTF. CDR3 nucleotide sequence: TGTGCCAGCAGCGGGACAGGGTCTAACTATGGCTACACCTTC.